This T cell receptor (beta chain) comes out of a study of immune cell composition in non-small cell lung cancer. Overall study: Most cases were lung adenocarcinoma or squamous cell carcinoma. Findings and caveats of the study: Squamous lung tumours showed higher top 10 clone scores and clonality than adenocarcinomas. Clones >0.5% enriched in tumour were rarer in adenocarcinoma (around 35%) than squamous (approximately 75%).

In the case of this clone: Its antigen is undetermined.

Genomic DNA came from frozen unsorted single-cell suspensions. The CDR3 loop spans 17 amino acids. Germline V lookup: CDR1 MNHEY, CDR2 SMNVEV (reference sequence). V lost 5 bases, J lost 5 bases, and 13 bases stayed unmatched. The method was immunoSEQ multiplex PCR; TCRdb's version includes in-frame clones alone and lacks a portion of them. The data show about 2,800 clones, around 79% seen once. The specimen sequenced was lung tumor tissue. This receptor was taken from a human donor with non-small cell lung cancer. The chain uses TRBV27 and TRBJ2-5; 11 bases line up with TRBD1. CDR3 in DNA: TGTGCCAGCAGTGCAAAAGGACAGGGGGCCGTACGTGAGACCCAGTACTTC. It is translated as CASSAKGQGAVRETQYF.